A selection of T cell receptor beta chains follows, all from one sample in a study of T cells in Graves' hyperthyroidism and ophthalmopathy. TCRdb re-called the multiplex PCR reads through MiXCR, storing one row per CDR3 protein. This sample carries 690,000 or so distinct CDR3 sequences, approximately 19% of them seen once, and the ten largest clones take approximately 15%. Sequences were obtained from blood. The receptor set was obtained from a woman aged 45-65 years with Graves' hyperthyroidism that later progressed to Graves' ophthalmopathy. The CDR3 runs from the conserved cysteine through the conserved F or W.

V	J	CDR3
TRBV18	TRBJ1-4	CASSLGQDNEKLFF
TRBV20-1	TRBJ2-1	CSATGAGFF
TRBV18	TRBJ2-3	CASSTRDRDTDTQYF
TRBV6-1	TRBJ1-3	CASSYGERPGNTIYF
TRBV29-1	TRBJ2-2	CSVEEDLNTGELFF
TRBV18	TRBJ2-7	CASSPGQGRFEQYF
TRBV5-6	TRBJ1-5	CASSLAGGQGNQPQHF
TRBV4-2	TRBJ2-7	CASSQDDGRGSREQYF
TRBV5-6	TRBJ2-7	CASSLAAGVEQYF
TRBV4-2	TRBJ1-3	CASSQGIRASRMINTIYF
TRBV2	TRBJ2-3	CASSEGRGAHTDTQYF
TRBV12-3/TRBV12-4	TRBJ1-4	CASSNRDVSEKLFF
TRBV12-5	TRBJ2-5	CASGLVLGGYQETQYF
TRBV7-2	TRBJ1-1	CASSITGVGTEAFF
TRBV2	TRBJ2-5	CASSEGRAGGMRQETQYF
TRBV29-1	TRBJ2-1	CSVWGGSYNEQFF
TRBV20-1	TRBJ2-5	CSAGGEGPETQYF
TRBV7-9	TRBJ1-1	CASGSGVTEAFF
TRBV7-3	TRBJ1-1	CASSLTMGEYTEAFF
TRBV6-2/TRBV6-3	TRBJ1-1	CASSRRGGADTEAFF
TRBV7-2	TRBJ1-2	CASSSPGLAYGYTF
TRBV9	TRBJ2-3	CASSAGLAGDTQYF
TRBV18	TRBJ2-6	CASSPLTPDGANVLTF
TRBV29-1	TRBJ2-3	CSAGTGNIRNTQYF
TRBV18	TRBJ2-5	CASSPTVGQETQYF
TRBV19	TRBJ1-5	CASSTLSDSNQPQHF
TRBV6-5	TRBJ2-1	CASSYLGDEQFF
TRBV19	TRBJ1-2	CASSSPDRKNRGYTF
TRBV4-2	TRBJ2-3	CASSQANPGLGSEMQYF
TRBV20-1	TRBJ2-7	CSARDLGLAGGYEQYF
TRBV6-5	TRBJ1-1	CASSYSTPHAEAFF
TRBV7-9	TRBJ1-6	CASSSGDRDDSPLHF
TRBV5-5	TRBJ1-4	CASSQLGQGLEKLFF
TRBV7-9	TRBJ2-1	CASSLIGVQGEQFF
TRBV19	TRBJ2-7	CASSELGQGLYEQYF
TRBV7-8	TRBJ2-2	CASSFRASVNTGELFF
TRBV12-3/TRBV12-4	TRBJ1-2	CASRSLVTNYGYTF
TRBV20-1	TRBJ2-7	CSATRDSYEQYF
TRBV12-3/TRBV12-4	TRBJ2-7	CASSQTRDRGPYEQYF